The 2 T cell receptor beta chains in this list originate from one sample, sequenced in a study of cytomegalovirus exposure and HLA in healthy donors. Using immunoSEQ multiplex PCR, the repertoire was profiled, and TCRdb retains in-frame clones only, with some absent. The sample lists 100,000 to 150,000 clones, around 90% seen once, with about 2% in the top ten. The sequenced sample was PBMCs. Receptor source: a woman under 30 in good health and CMV-seronegative.

This chain connects TRBV9 to TRBJ2-3; 9 positions agree with TRBD2. Germline lookup yields CDR1 SGDLS and CDR2 YYNGEE. This CDR3 contains 15 residues. Trimming removed 3 bases from V and 6 bases from J; junction bases left unmatched: 8. The CDR3 loop is CASSANLAGVDTQYF. CDR3 DNA: TGTGCCAGCAGCGCAAACTTAGCGGGAGTGGATACGCAGTATTTT.

The chain couples TRBV5-6 to TRBJ1-1; a weak D match, TRBD1 (6 bases). This CDR3 comprises 14 residues. V lost 0 bases to trimming and J lost 7 bases, with 13 bases between them. Germline assignment: CDR1 SGHDT and CDR2 YYEEEE. DNA for the CDR3: TGTGCCAGCAGCTTGGGGGCGTCGGACAGTGAAGCTTTCTTT. Its protein is CASSLGASDSEAFF.